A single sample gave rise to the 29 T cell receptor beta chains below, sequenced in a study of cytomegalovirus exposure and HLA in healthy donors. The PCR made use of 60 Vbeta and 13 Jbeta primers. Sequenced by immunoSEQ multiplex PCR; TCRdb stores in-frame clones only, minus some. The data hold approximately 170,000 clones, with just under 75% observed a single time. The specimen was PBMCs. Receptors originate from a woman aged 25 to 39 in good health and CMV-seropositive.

CDR3 loop: CASSLNRANEKLFF. Here the CDR3 DNA reads TGTGCCAGCAGTTTGAACAGGGCAAATGAAAAACTGTTTTTT. V usage is TRBV27 and J usage is TRBJ1-4; maybe TRBD1 (6 bases). V lost 3 bases to trimming and J lost 5 bases, with 10 bases between them. The germline CDR1 and CDR2 sequences are MNHEY and SMNVEV (reference sequence). The CDR3 contains 14 residues.

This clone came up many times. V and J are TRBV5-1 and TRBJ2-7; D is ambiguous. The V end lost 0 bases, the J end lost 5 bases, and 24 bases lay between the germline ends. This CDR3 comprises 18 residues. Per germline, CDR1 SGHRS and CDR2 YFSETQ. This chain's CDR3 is CASSLAGRPGLRVHEQYF. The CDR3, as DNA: TGCGCCAGCAGCTTGGCCGGTAGACCGGGTCTCCGGGTCCACGAGCAGTACTTC. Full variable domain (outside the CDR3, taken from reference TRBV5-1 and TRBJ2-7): KAGVTQTPRYLIKTRGQQVTLSCSPISGHRSVSWYQQTPGQGLQFLFEYFSETQRNKGNFPGRFSGRQFSNSRSEMNVSTLELGDSALYLCASSLAGRPGLRVHEQYFGPGTRLTVT.

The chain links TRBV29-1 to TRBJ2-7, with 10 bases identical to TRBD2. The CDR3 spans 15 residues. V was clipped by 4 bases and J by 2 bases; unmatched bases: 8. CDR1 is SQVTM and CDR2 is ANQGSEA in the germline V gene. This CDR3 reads CSVAQLAGEPYEQYF. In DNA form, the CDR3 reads TGCAGCGTTGCCCAGCTAGCGGGAGAGCCCTACGAGCAGTACTTC.

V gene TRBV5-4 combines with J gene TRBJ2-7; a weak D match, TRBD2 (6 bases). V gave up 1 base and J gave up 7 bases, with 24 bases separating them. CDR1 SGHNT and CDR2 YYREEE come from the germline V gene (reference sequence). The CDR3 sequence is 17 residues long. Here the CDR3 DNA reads TGTGCCAGCAGCTTGCCTTTAACCGGGAGCAAAAGGGGAGAGCAGTACTTC. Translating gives CASSLPLTGSKRGEQYF. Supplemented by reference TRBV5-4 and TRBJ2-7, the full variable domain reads ETGVTQSPTHLIKTRGQQVTLRCSSQSGHNTVSWYQQALGQGPQFIFQYYREEENGRGNFPPRFSGLQFPNYSSELNVNALELDDSALYLCASSLPLTGSKRGEQYFGPGTRLTVT.

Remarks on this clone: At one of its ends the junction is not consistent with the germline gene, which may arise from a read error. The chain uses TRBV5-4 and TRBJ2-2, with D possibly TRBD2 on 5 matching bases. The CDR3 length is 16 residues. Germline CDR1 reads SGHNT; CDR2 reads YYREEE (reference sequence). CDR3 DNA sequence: TGTGCCAGCTGCTTGCGTGCACCCGGAGGCACCGGGGAGCTGTTTTTT. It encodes CASCLRAPGGTGELFF.

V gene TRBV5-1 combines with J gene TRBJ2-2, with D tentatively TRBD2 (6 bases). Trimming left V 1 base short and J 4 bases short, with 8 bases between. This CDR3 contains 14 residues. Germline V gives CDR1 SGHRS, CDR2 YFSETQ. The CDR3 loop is CASSLRETTGELFF. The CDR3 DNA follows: TGCGCCAGCAGCTTGCGGGAGACCACCGGGGAGCTGTTTTTT.

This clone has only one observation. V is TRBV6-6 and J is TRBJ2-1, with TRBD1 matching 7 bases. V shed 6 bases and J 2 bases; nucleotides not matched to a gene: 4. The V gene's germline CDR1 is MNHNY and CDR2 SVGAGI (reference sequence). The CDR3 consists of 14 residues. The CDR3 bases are TGTGCCAGCAGCCCCGGGACAGCCTACAATGAGCAGTTCTTC. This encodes CASSPGTAYNEQFF.

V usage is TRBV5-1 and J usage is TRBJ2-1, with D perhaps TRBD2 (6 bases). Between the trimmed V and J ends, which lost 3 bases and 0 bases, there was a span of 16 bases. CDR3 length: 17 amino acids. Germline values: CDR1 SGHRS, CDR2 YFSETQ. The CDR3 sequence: CASSWGLGGNSYNEQFF. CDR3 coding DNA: TGCGCCAGCAGCTGGGGACTTGGAGGTAACTCCTACAATGAGCAGTTCTTC.

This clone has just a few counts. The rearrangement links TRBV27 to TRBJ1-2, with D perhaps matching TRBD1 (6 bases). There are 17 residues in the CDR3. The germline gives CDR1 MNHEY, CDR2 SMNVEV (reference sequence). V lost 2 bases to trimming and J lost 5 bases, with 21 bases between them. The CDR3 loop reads CASSLTAATRGGYGYTF. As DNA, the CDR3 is TGTGCCAGCAGTTTAACAGCGGCGACCAGAGGGGGTTATGGCTACACCTTC.

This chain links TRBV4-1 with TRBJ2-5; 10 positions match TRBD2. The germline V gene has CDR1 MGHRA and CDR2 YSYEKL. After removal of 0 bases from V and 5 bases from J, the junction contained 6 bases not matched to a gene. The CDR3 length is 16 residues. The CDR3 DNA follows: TGCGCCAGCAGCCAAGATTCTAGCGGGAGAAGGGAGACCCAGTACTTC. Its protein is CASSQDSSGRRETQYF.

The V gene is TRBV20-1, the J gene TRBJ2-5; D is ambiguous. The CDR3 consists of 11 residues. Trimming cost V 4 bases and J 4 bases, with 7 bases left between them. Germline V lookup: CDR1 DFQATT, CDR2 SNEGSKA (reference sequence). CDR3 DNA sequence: TGCAGTGCTATCTCTCGAGAGACCCAGTACTTC. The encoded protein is CSAISRETQYF.

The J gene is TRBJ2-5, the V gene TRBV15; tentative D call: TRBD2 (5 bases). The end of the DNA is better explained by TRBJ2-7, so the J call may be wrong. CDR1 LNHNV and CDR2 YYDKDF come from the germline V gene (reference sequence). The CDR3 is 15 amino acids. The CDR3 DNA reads TGTGCCACCAGCAGAGATCGTGGGAGCTCCTACGAGCAGTACTTC. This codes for CATSRDRGSSYEQYF.

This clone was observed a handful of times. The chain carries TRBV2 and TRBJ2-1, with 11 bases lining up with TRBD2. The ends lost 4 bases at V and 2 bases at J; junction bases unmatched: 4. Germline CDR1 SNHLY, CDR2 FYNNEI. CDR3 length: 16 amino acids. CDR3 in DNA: TGTGCCAGCAGTGCACCACTAGCGGGAGCCTACAATGAGCAGTTCTTC. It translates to CASSAPLAGAYNEQFF.

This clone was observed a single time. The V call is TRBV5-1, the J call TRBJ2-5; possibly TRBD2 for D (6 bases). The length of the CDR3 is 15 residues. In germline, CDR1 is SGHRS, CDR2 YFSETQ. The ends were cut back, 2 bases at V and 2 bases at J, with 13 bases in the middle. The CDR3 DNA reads TGCGCCAGCAGCTTCGAGGGGCGGGGACAAGAGACCCAGTACTTC. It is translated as CASSFEGRGQETQYF.

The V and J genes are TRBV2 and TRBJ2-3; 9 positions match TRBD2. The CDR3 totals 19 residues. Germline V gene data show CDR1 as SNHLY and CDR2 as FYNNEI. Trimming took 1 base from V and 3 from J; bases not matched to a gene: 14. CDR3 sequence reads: CASSEDRGEIAGETDTQYF. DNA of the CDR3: TGTGCCAGCAGTGAAGATCGGGGTGAGATAGCGGGAGAAACAGATACGCAGTATTTT.

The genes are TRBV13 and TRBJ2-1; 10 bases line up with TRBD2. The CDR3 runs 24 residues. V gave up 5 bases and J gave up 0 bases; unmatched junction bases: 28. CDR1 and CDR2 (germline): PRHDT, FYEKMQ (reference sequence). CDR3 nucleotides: TGTGCCAGCAGCGGGGGACTAGCGAGCGGCGGCCCCCTACCACTTTTGAGCTCCTACAATGAGCAGTTCTTC. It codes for CASSGGLASGGPLPLLSSYNEQFF.

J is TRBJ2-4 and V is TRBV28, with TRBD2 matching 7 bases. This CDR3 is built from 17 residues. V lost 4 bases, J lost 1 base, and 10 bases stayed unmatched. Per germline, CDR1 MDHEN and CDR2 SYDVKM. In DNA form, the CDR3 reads TGTGCCAGCAGTTCTGGCGGGAGCGGAGGTGCCAAAAACATTCAGTACTTC. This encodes CASSSGGSGGAKNIQYF.

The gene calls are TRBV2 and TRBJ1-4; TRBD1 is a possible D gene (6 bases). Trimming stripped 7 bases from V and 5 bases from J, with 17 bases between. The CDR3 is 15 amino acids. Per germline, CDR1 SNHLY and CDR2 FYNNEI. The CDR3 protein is CASTGGGGKNEKLFF. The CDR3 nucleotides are TGTGCCAGCACGGGGGGTGGGGGCAAGAATGAAAAACTGTTTTTT.

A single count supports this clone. The CDR3 reads CASRNGGQGSPEAFF. For the CDR3, the DNA is TGTGCCAGCAGGAACGGGGGACAGGGGTCCCCTGAAGCTTTCTTT. The chain recombines TRBV5-4 with TRBJ1-1, with 10 bases matching TRBD1. The germline V gene has CDR1 SGHNT and CDR2 YYREEE (reference sequence). The V gene end was trimmed by 5 bases and the J gene end by 6 bases; junction bases not matched to a gene: 10. This CDR3 has 15 residues.

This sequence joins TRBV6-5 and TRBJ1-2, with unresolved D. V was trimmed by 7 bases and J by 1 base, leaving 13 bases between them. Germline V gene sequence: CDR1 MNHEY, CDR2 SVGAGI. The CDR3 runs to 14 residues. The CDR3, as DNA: TGTGCCAGCAAGGAGGGTAGCGTTAACTATGGCTACACCTTC. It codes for CASKEGSVNYGYTF.

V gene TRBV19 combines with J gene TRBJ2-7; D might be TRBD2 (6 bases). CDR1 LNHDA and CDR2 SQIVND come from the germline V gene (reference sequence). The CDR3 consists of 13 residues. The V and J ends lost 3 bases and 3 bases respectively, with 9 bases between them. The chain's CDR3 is CASSMAGIYEQYF. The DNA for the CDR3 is TGTGCCAGTAGTATGGCGGGGATCTACGAGCAGTACTTC.

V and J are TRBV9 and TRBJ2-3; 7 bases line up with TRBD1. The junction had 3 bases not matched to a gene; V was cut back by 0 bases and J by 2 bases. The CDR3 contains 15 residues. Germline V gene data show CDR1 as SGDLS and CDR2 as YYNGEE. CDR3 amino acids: CASSVEGTATDTQYF. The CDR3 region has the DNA TGTGCCAGCAGCGTAGAGGGGACAGCCACAGATACGCAGTATTTT.

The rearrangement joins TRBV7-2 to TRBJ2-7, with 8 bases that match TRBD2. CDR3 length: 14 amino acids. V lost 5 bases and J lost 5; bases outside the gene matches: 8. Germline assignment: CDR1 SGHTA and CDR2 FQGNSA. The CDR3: CASSQGLVTHEQYF. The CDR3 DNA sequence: TGTGCCAGCAGCCAGGGACTAGTAACCCACGAGCAGTACTTC.

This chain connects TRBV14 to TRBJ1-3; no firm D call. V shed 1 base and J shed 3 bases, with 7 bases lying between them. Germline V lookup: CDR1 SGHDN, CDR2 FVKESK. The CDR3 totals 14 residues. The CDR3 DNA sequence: TGTGCCAGCAGCCAAGGAGGCAGTGGAAACACCATATATTTT. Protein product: CASSQGGSGNTIYF.

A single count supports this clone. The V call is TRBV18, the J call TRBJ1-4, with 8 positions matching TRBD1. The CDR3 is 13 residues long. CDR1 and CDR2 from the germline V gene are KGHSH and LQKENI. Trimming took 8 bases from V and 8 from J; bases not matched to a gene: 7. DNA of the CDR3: TGTGCCAGCCGACCGGACAGGGACGAAAAACTGTTTTTT. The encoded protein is CASRPDRDEKLFF.

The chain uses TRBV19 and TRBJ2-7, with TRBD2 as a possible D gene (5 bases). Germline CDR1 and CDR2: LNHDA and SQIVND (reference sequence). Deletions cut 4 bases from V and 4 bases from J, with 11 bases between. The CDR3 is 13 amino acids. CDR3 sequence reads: CASSTLTGYEQYF. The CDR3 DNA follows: TGTGCCAGTAGTACCTTGACGGGGTACGAGCAGTACTTC.

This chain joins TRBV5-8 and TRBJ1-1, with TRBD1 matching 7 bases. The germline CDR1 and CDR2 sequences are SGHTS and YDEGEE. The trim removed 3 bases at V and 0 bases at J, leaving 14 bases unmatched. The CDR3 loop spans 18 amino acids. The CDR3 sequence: CASSSGRVTGSMNTEAFF. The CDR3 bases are TGTGCCAGCAGCTCCGGAAGAGTGACAGGGAGCATGAACACTGAAGCTTTCTTT.

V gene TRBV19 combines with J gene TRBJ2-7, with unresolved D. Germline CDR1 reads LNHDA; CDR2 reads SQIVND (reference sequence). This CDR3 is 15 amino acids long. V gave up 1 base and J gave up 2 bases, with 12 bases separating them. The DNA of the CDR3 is TGTGCCAGTAGTATAGCTGCGGAGACGGCCTACGAGCAGTACTTC. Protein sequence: CASSIAAETAYEQYF.

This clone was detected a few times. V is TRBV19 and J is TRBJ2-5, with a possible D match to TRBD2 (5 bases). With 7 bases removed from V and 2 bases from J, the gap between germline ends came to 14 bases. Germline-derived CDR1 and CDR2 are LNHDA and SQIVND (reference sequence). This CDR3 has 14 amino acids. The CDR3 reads CASNGLAEQETQYF. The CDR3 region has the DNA TGTGCCAGTAATGGGCTAGCAGAACAAGAGACCCAGTACTTC.